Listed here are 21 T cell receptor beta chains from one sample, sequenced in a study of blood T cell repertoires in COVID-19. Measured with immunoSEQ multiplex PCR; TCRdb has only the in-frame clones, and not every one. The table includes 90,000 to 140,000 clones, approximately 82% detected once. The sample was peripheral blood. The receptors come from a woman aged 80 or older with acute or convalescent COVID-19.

CDR3 in amino acids: CASSQAGGSADTQYF. CDR3 in DNA: TGTGCCAGCAGCCAAGCGGGAGGGTCGGCAGATACGCAGTATTTT. The chain recombines TRBV5-4 with TRBJ2-3, with 10 positions matching TRBD2. This CDR3 spans 15 amino acids. Trimming cost V 4 bases and J 4 bases; bases outside gene matches: 6. In germline, CDR1 is SGHNT, CDR2 YYREEE (reference sequence).

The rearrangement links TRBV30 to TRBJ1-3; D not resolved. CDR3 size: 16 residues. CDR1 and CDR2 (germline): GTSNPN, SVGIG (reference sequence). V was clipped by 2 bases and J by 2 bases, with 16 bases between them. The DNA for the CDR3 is TGTGCCTGGAGTAGGTCCGCGGCCCCGGCTGGAAACACCATATATTTT. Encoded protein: CAWSRSAAPAGNTIYF.

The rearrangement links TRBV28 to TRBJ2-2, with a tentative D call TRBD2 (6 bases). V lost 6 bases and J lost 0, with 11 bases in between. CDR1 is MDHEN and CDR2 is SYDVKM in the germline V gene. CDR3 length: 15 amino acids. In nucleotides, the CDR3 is TGTGCCAGCAGAGAGGCGGGGACGAACACCGGGGAGCTGTTTTTT. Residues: CASREAGTNTGELFF.

Written as DNA, the CDR3 is TGTGCCAGCACCCGAGGGGGGGGAACGAACACCGGGGAGCTGTTTTTT. This encodes CASTRGGGTNTGELFF. This rearrangement joins TRBV11-3 to TRBJ2-2, with D possibly matching TRBD2 (7 bases). The germline V gene encodes CDR1 SGHNT and CDR2 YENEEA. The CDR3 has 16 amino acids. The V end was cut by 7 bases, the J end by 0 bases, with 15 bases between.

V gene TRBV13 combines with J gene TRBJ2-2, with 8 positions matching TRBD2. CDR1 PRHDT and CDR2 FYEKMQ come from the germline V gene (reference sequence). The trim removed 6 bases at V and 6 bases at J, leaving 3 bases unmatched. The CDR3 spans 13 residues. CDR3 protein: CASRSGGAGELFF. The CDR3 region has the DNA TGTGCCAGCAGGTCCGGGGGGGCCGGGGAGCTGTTTTTT.

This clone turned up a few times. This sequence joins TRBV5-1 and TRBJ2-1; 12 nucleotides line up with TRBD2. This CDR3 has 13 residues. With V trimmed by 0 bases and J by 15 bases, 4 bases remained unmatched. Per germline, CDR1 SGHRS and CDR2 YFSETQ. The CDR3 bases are TGCGCCAGCAGCTTGGAATCGACTAGCGGGAGGTTCTTC. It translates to CASSLESTSGRFF.

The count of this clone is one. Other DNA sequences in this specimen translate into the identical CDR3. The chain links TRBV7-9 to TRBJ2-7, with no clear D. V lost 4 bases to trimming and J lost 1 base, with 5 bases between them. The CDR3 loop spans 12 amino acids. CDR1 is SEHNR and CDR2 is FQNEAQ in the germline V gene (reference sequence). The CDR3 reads CASSSLSYEQYF. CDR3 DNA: TGTGCCAGCAGCTCCCTATCCTACGAGCAGTACTTC.

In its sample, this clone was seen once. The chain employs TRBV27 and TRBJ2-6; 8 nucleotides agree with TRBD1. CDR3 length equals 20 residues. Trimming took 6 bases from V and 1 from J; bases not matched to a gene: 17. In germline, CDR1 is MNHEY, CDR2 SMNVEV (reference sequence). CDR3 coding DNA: TGTGCCAGCAGCCTCACCGTGCCGGGACAGGTCGAATCTGGGGCCAACGTCCTGACTTTC. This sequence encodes CASSLTVPGQVESGANVLTF.

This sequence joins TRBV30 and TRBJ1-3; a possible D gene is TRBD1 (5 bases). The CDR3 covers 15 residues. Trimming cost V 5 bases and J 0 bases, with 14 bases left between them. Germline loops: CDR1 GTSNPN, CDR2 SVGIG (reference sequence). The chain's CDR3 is CAWDRDFSSGNTIYF. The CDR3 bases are TGTGCCTGGGACCGGGACTTCTCCTCTGGAAACACCATATATTTT.

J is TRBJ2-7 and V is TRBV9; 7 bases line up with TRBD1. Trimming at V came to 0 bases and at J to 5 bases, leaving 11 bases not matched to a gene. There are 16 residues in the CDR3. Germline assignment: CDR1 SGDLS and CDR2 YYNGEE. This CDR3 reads CASSVADGTVGDEQYF. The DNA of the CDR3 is TGTGCCAGCAGCGTAGCCGACGGGACAGTTGGAGACGAGCAGTACTTC.

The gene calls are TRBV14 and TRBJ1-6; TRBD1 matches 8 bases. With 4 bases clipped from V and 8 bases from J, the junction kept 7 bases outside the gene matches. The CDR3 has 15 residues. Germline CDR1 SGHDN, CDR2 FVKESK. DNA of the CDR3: TGTGCCAGCAGCCTAAGGGCAGGGGGCTATTCACCCCTCCACTTT. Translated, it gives CASSLRAGGYSPLHF.

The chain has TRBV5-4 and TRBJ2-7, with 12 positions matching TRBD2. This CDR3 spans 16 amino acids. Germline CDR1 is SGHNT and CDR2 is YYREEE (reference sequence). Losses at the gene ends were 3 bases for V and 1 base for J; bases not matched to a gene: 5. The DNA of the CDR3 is TGTGCCAGCAGCTCCCAAGGACTAGCGGGGTCCTACGAGCAGTACGTC. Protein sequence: CASSSQGLAGSYEQYV.

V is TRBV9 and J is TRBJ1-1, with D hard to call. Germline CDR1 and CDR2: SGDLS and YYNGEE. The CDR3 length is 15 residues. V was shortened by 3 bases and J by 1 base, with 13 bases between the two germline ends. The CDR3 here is CASSATVVPNTEAFF. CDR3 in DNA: TGTGCCAGCAGCGCCACAGTGGTGCCGAACACTGAAGCTTTCTTT. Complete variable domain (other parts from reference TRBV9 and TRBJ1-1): DSGVTQTPKHLITATGQRVTLRCSPRSGDLSVYWYQQSLDQGLQFLIQYYNGEERAKGNILERFSAQQFPDLHSELNLSSLELGDSALYFCASSATVVPNTEAFFGQGTRLTVV.

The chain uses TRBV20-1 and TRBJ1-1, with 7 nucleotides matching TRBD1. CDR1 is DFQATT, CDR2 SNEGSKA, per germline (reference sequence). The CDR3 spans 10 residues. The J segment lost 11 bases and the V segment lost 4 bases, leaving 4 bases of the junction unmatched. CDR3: CSAKGANAFF. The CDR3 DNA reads TGCAGTGCTAAGGGGGCGAATGCTTTCTTT.

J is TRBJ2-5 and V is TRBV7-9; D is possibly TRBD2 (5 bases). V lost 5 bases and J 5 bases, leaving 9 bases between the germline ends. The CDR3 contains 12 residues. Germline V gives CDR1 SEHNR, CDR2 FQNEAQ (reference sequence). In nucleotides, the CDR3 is TGTGCCAGCAGCCGGACGGGGGAGACCCAGTACTTC. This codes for CASSRTGETQYF.

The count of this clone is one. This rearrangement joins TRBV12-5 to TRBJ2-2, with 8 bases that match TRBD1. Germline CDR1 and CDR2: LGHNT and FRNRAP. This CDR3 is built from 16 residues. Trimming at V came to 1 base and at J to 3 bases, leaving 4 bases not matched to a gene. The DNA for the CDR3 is TGTGCTAGTGGTTTGGCTCCGACAGGGGACACCGGGGAGCTGTTTTTT. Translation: CASGLAPTGDTGELFF.

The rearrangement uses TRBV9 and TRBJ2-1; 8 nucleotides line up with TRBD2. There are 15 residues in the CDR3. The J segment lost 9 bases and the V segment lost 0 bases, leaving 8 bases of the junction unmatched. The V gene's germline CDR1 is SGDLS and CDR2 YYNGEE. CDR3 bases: TGTGCCAGCAGCGTAGTCGGGAGGGGGTTAAGTGAGCAGTTCTTC. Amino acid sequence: CASSVVGRGLSEQFF. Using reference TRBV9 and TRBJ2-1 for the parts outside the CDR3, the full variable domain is DSGVTQTPKHLITATGQRVTLRCSPRSGDLSVYWYQQSLDQGLQFLIQYYNGEERAKGNILERFSAQQFPDLHSELNLSSLELGDSALYFCASSVVGRGLSEQFFGPGTRLTVL.

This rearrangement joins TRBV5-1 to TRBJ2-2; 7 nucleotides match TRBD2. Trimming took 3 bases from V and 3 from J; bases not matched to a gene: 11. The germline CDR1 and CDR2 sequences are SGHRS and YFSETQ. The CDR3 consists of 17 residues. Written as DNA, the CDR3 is TGCGCCAGCAGCTCCCCTCCGAGGACTAGGGACACCGGGGAGCTGTTTTTT. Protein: CASSSPPRTRDTGELFF.

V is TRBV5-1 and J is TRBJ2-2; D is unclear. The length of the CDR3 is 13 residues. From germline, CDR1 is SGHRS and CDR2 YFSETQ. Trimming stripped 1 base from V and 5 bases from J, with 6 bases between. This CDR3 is CASSLNPTGELFF. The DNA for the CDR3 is TGCGCCAGCAGCTTGAATCCGACCGGGGAGCTGTTTTTT.

CDR3 coding DNA: TGTGCCAGCATTAGGACACCGTCCGGTAATGAAAAACTGTTTTTT. Translation gives CASIRTPSGNEKLFF. The chain links TRBV2 to TRBJ1-4; possible D gene TRBD1, 5 bases. The germline gives CDR1 SNHLY, CDR2 FYNNEI. The CDR3 loop spans 15 amino acids. Between the trimmed V and J ends, which lost 7 bases and 4 bases, there was a span of 16 bases.

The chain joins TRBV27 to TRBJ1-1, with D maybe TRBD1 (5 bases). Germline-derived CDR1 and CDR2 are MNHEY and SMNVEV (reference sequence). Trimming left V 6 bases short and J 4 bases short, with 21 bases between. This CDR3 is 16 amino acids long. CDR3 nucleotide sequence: TGTGCCAGCAGGCACCAGACAGTTGGCGGGAGCACTGAAGCTTTCTTT. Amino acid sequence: CASRHQTVGGSTEAFF.